This T cell receptor (beta chain) was recovered during a study of cytomegalovirus exposure and HLA in healthy donors. General study points: Available immune exposure information was restricted to CMV serostatus only.

Comment on this clone: Its antigen remains unknown.

CDR3 length: 14 residues. Germline assignment: CDR1 MNHEY and CDR2 SMNVEV (reference sequence). Trimming cost V 7 bases and J 4 bases, with 16 bases left between them. The study ran its PCR with 60 Vbeta and 13 Jbeta primers. Some clones are missing from TCRdb's copy, which holds only in-frame ones; the method was immunoSEQ multiplex PCR. Found here are about 160,000 clones, 75% to 90% of them singletons; the top ten hold 1.2%. The material sequenced was PBMCs. The rearrangement joins TRBV27 to TRBJ1-1, with D perhaps TRBD1 (6 bases). This clonotype was sampled from a boy aged 2-9 years in good health and CMV-seronegative. CDR3 region: CASTPGGAITEAFF. In DNA, the CDR3 is TGTGCCAGCACCCCGGGGGGGGCCATCACTGAAGCTTTCTTT.